This is a list of T cell receptor beta chains from one sample in a study of T cell changes during pregnancy in multiple sclerosis. Here immunoSEQ multiplex PCR was the method, and the copy in TCRdb shows in-frame clones only, minus some. The sample yields more than 40,000 clones, under 95% seen once. The material was CD4+ T cells from peripheral blood mononuclear cells, obtained in the second trimester of pregnancy. These TCRs come from a female donor with multiple sclerosis, enrolled in a pregnancy study. CDR3s include the opening cysteine and the closing phenylalanine or tryptophan. D genes are given only for firm matches. Clone size is shown for a subset of rows, as once, few, many or a class of expanded clone.

>NA|NA|TRBJ1-2|TRBV5-1
TGCGCCAGCAGCCCTGGACAGTGGAAAGAGGACTATGGCTACACCTTC
CASSPGQWKEDYGYTF
>TRBD2|NA|TRBJ2-5|TRBV5-1
TGCGCCAGCAGCTTGGAACTAGCGGGGAGTAAAGAGACCCAGTACTTC
CASSLELAGSKETQYF
>TRBD1|NA|TRBJ1-6|TRBV25-1
TGTGCCAGCAGTGGGACAGGGTATAATTCACCCCTCCACTTT
CASSGTGYNSPLHF
>NA|NA|TRBJ2-1|TRBV10-3
TGTGCCATCATGACTCCAATGGGCAATGAGCAGTTCTTC
CAIMTPMGNEQFF
>NA|NA|TRBJ1-6|TRBV4-2
TGTGCCAGCAGCCAAGTAGTAGGGGGGGGTTCACCCCTCCACTTT
CASSQVVGGGSPLHF
>TRBD2|few|TRBJ2-2|TRBV5-5
TGTGCCAGCAGCTTATATAGCGGGGGGACAATCGGGGAGCTGTTTTTT
CASSLYSGGTIGELFF
>TRBD2|NA|TRBJ2-7|TRBV18
TGTGCCAGCTCAACTGGACTAGCGGGGAGTTCCTACGAGCAGTACTTC
CASSTGLAGSSYEQYF
>TRBD1|NA|TRBJ1-4|TRBV13
TGTGCCAGCAGCTTAGGGTCTGGACAGGGTAATGAAAAACTGTTTTTT
CASSLGSGQGNEKLFF
>TRBD2|NA|TRBJ2-3|TRBV7-2
TGTGCCAGCAGCCTGGGACTAGCGGGGGGGCTTGATACGCAGTATTTT
CASSLGLAGGLDTQYF
>NA|NA|TRBJ1-4|TRBV9
TGTGCCAGCAGCGTAGGAGGGTCCCGGCTGATGGGTGAAAAACTGTTTTTT
CASSVGGSRLMGEKLFF
>NA|NA|TRBJ1-2|TRBV9
TGTGCCAGCAGCCCTAGTGGGTTCCGTGACTATGGCTACACCTTC
CASSPSGFRDYGYTF
>TRBD1|NA|TRBJ1-4|TRBV6-5
TGTGCCAGCAGTACATCAACAGGGGGCACTGAAAAACTGTTTTTT
CASSTSTGGTEKLFF
>NA|NA|TRBJ2-5|TRBV11-2
TGTGCCAGCAGCCAGGGTAGCCAGGCGGGAAAAGAGACCCAGTACTTC
CASSQGSQAGKETQYF
>TRBD1|NA|TRBJ1-2|TRBV7-6
TGTGCCAGCAGATCCGGGACAGATGATGGCTACACCTTC
CASRSGTDDGYTF
>NA|NA|TRBJ2-7|TRBV9
TGTGCCAGCAGCACCACAGGGACCTACGAGCAGTACTTC
CASSTTGTYEQYF
>TRBD1|few|TRBJ1-1|TRBV7-3
TGTGCCAGCAGCTGGGACAGGGTGAGGCCGAACACTGAAGCTTTCTTT
CASSWDRVRPNTEAFF
>TRBD1|NA|TRBJ2-4|TRBV4-2
TGTGCCAGCAGCCAAGAGCAGGGGGCGATCGGCGGTGACATTCAGTACTTC
CASSQEQGAIGGDIQYF
>TRBD1|few|TRBJ1-1|TRBV30
TGTGCCTGGAGTAAGACAGGGGTAAAGACTGAAGCTTTCTTT
CAWSKTGVKTEAFF
>NA|NA|TRBJ2-5|TRBV7-2
TGTGCCAGCAGCTACTACCAAGAGACCCAGTACTTC
CASSYYQETQYF
>TRBD2|NA|TRBJ2-2|TRBV19
TGTGCCAGTAGTATAACTAGCGGGGGGGCCCCCGGGGAGCTGTTTTTT
CASSITSGGAPGELFF
>TRBD2|NA|TRBJ2-1|TRBV6-4
TGTGCCAGCAGTGCCGAACTAGCGGGGGGCTACAATGAGCAGTTCTTC
CASSAELAGGYNEQFF
>NA|NA|TRBJ2-1|TRBV5-1
TGCGCCAGCAGCTTGGAAGGCAGGGCGGTATGGAATGAGCAGTTCTTC
CASSLEGRAVWNEQFF
>TRBD1|NA|TRBJ1-6|TRBV5-1
TGCGCCAGCAGCTTGGACCAGGGGGTCTCACCCCTCCACTTT
CASSLDQGVSPLHF
>TRBD1|NA|TRBJ2-7|TRBV7-7
TGTGCCAGCAGCTTAATGACAGGGCGGGAGCAGTACTTC
CASSLMTGREQYF
>TRBD1|many|TRBJ1-5|TRBV7-2
TGTGCCAGCAGCTTGGTGTCCGGGACAGTGAATCAGCCCCAGCATTTT
CASSLVSGTVNQPQHF
>NA|NA|TRBJ2-1|TRBV7-6
TGTGCCAGCAGCCCGAGGACAGGGAGGGGCCATGAGCAGTTCTTC
CASSPRTGRGHEQFF
>TRBD1|few|TRBJ1-3|TRBV29-1
TGCAGCGTAGGGACAGGGCTTTCTGGAAACACCATATATTTT
CSVGTGLSGNTIYF
>TRBD1|once|TRBJ2-6|TRBV6-4
TGTGCCAGCAGTGACAGATTCTTGGACAGGGTCCACTCTGGGGCCAACGTCCTGACTTTC
CASSDRFLDRVHSGANVLTF
>TRBD1|NA|TRBJ2-7|TRBV18
TGTGCCAGCTCCGCCGGGACAGGGTACGAGCAGTACTTC
CASSAGTGYEQYF
>NA|once|TRBJ1-4|TRBV4-2
TGTGCCAGCAGCATCCGACAGGAGAGGAACGAAAAACTGTTTTTT
CASSIRQERNEKLFF
>TRBD2|NA|TRBJ2-5|TRBV14
TGTGCCAGCAGCCCTGGGACTAGCGGGGCCCTTCAAGAGACCCAGTACTTC
CASSPGTSGALQETQYF
>NA|NA|TRBJ1-5|TRBV27
TGTGCCAGCAGTTTAAAATCCGGCAATCAGCCCCAGCATTTT
CASSLKSGNQPQHF
>TRBD2|NA|TRBJ2-5|TRBV5-6
TGTGCCAGCAGCTCCGGGGGGGCCGGCGAGACCCAGTACTTC
CASSSGGAGETQYF
>NA|NA|TRBJ1-2|TRBV5-1
TGCGCCAGCAGCTTGGGGTTTGGGGGGGCGACTAACTATGGCTACACCTTC
CASSLGFGGATNYGYTF
>NA|few|TRBJ2-7|TRBV4-1
TGCGCCAGCAGCCACGGTCGGGGCAGGGGCTACGAGCAGTACTTC
CASSHGRGRGYEQYF
>NA|NA|TRBJ2-7|TRBV30
TGTGCCTGGAGTGTACAGGGGAGGAGGTACGAGCAGTACTTC
CAWSVQGRRYEQYF
>TRBD1|NA|TRBJ1-1|TRBV10-3
TGTGCCATCAGTGATCTGTCAGGGGGCAGAACTGAAGCTTTCTTT
CAISDLSGGRTEAFF
>NA|NA|TRBJ2-7|TRBV27
TGTGCCAGCAGTAGGGGGATTTTCTACGAGCAGTACTTC
CASSRGIFYEQYF
>TRBD2|NA|TRBJ2-5|TRBV19
TGTGCCAGTAGTATATGGACCGGGACTAGACAAGAGACCCAGTACTTC
CASSIWTGTRQETQYF
>NA|NA|TRBJ1-2|TRBV7-6
TGTGCCAGCAGCTTAGGCAGGGAACGCTATGGCTACACCTTC
CASSLGRERYGYTF
>NA|NA|TRBJ1-1|TRBV7-3
TGTGCCAGCAGCTTAAGCGGGGGCGTCACTGAAGCTTTCTTT
CASSLSGGVTEAFF
>NA|NA|TRBJ1-2|TRBV7-8
TGTGCCAGCATGAGTACGGGAGGACGGTACACCTTC
CASMSTGGRYTF
>NA|NA|TRBJ1-1|TRBV30
TGTGCCTGGACATACCCGGGAATCCACATGAACACTGAAGCTTTCTTT
CAWTYPGIHMNTEAFF
>NA|NA|TRBJ1-2|TRBV5-5
TGTGCCAGCAGCTTGTTACGGGACTCTGGCTACACCTTC
CASSLLRDSGYTF
>NA|NA|TRBJ1-2|TRBV10-3
TGTGCCTCCCCGGGGGGGGGCGGTGGCTACACCTTC
CASPGGGGGYTF
>NA|once|TRBJ1-2|TRBV9
TGTGCCAGCAGCGTAGGGGGACTTAACTATGGCTACACCTTC
CASSVGGLNYGYTF
>TRBD1|NA|TRBJ1-5|TRBV15
TGTGCCACCAGCAGATCGGCCACTTACAGGGGGGGCAATCAGCCCCAGCATTTT
CATSRSATYRGGNQPQHF
>TRBD2|NA|TRBJ2-3|TRBV5-6
TGTGCCAGCAGCTTGGCCCGGGTTAGCGGGGCCATGAGCACAGATACGCAGTATTTT
CASSLARVSGAMSTDTQYF
>NA|NA|TRBJ2-7|TRBV10-3
TGTGCCATCAGTGCCTCTGGGCAGCTTACGTACGAGCAGTACTTC
CAISASGQLTYEQYF
>NA|NA|TRBJ2-2|TRBV4-2
TGTGCCAGCAGCCAAGAGGGCAGATTTACCGGGGAGCTGTTTTTT
CASSQEGRFTGELFF
>NA|NA|TRBJ1-1|TRBV10-1
TGCGCCGGTTTAAGGGGCGGCACTGAAGCTTTCTTT
CAGLRGGTEAFF
>NA|NA|TRBJ2-1|TRBV12-5
TGTGCTAGTGGTTTGGTACTTGGGGGGGCCGGGAACAATGAGCAGTTCTTC
CASGLVLGGAGNNEQFF
>NA|NA|TRBJ1-2|TRBV5-1
TGCGCCAGCAGCACGCTACAGGGTGATGTGGGTGGCTACACCTTC
CASSTLQGDVGGYTF
>NA|NA|TRBJ1-2|TRBV9
TGTGCCAGCCGAGGGGGGGGGTGGCTTTATGGCTACACCTTC
CASRGGGWLYGYTF
>NA|NA|TRBJ1-1|TRBV7-3
TGTGCCAGCAGCTTAGGCTGGACGGCGGGGACTGAAGCTTTCTTT
CASSLGWTAGTEAFF
>TRBD1|once|TRBJ2-7|TRBV10-3
TGTGCCATCAGCCGGAGAGGACAGGAGGACGAGCAGTACTTC
CAISRRGQEDEQYF
>TRBD1|NA|TRBJ2-7|TRBV5-1
TGCGCCAGCAGCTTAGGACAGGGGGCGGTGCAGTACTTC
CASSLGQGAVQYF
>NA|NA|TRBJ2-7|TRBV7-2
TGTGCCAGCAGCCCGGCATGGGCCGGCGAGCAGTACTTC
CASSPAWAGEQYF
>NA|NA|TRBJ1-1|TRBV7-2
TGTGCCAGCAACCCCTGGGGCGCTGGCACTGAAGCTTTCTTT
CASNPWGAGTEAFF